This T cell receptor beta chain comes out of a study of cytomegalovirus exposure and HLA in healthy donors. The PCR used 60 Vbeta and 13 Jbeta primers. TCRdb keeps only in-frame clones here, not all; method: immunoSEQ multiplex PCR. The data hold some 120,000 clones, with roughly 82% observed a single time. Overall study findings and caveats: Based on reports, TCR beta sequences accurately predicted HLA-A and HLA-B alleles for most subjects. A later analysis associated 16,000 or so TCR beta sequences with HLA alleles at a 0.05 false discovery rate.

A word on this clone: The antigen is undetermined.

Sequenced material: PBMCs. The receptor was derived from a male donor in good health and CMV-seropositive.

The CDR3 here is CASSSGTSFPLDNNEQFF. CDR3 DNA: TGTGCCAGCAGCTCGGGGACTAGTTTTCCCCTCGACAACAATGAGCAGTTCTTC. The chain joins TRBV7-3 to TRBJ2-1; 8 bases line up with TRBD2. V shed 4 bases and J 5 bases; nucleotides not matched to a gene: 16. The CDR3 has 18 amino acids. Germline CDR1 reads SGHTA; CDR2 reads FQGTGA.